This passage covers 28 T cell receptor beta chains from one sample sequenced in a study of shared clonotypes between healthy human individuals (dated by TCRdb to 2018 to 2021). Library creation used the immunoSEQ multiplex PCR assay. The source is immuneACCESS, and TCRdb retained only in-frame sequences with V and J called. Part of the clones is not carried over; for the studies checked, unresolved V genes explain less than half of this, and the remainder is unexplained. The sample profile shows about half a million clones; 79% of them were found once. The ten largest make up roughly 13% of the sample. The sequenced sample consisted of PBMCs. These receptors came from a middle-aged woman in good health. Some clones in this sample may be carry-over from other donors' samples.

V usage is TRBV28 and J usage is TRBJ2-3, with D possibly being TRBD2 (6 bases). The V and J ends lost 5 bases and 3 bases respectively, with 18 bases between them. The CDR3 has 16 amino acids. Germline lookup yields CDR1 MDHEN and CDR2 SYDVKM. The DNA for the CDR3 is TGTGCCAGCAGTGGCGGGGCCGAATCACAGACAGATACGCAGTATTTT. Its translation: CASSGGAESQTDTQYF.

The chain uses TRBV7-2 and TRBJ1-5; 7 nucleotides agree with TRBD1. The germline gives CDR1 SGHTA, CDR2 FQGNSA. The CDR3 totals 17 residues. The trim removed 1 base at V and 5 bases at J, leaving 11 bases unmatched. The CDR3: CASSLEPPPTGDQPQHF. CDR3 coding DNA: TGTGCCAGCAGCTTAGAACCCCCTCCTACAGGGGATCAGCCCCAGCATTTT.

This rearrangement joins TRBV11-2 to TRBJ1-1; weak D call: TRBD1 (5 bases). CDR3 length equals 16 residues. Germline V gives CDR1 SGHAT, CDR2 FQNNGV. The ends were cut back, 1 base at V and 1 base at J, with 13 bases in the middle. The DNA of the CDR3 is TGTGCCAGCAGCTTAGTAGGGACGGGAGGGAACACTGAAGCTTTCTTT. Its protein is CASSLVGTGGNTEAFF.

The chain is built from TRBV7-2 and TRBJ2-7; 7 bases agree with TRBD1. V lost 5 bases, J lost 1 base, and 5 bases stayed unmatched. The CDR3 spans 14 residues. Germline V lookup: CDR1 SGHTA, CDR2 FQGNSA. CDR3 coding DNA: TGTGCCAGCAGCGTGGGGGACAGTTCCTACGAGCAGTACTTC. Translated: CASSVGDSSYEQYF.

The rearrangement links TRBV5-5 to TRBJ1-1; D not certain. The CDR3 totals 12 residues. Trimming removed 0 bases at V and 11 bases at J, with 11 bases between. Germline-derived CDR1 and CDR2 are SGHKS and YYEKEE (reference sequence). CDR3 in amino acids: CASSLVGGGAFF. In DNA, the CDR3 is TGTGCCAGCAGCTTGGTAGGAGGAGGGGCTTTCTTT.

The chain is built from TRBV7-9 and TRBJ2-2; 12 bases are shared with TRBD2. The junction had 9 bases not matched to a gene; V was cut back by 5 bases and J by 2 bases. Looked up from germline, CDR1 is SEHNR and CDR2 is FQNEAQ (reference sequence). The CDR3 runs 18 residues. The CDR3 DNA is TGTGCCAGCAGCCCCTCTGGGACTAGCGGGTCCAACACCGGGGAGCTGTTTTTT. Translated, it gives CASSPSGTSGSNTGELFF. The entire variable domain, with the rest obtained from reference TRBV7-9 and TRBJ2-2, is as follows: DTGVSQNPRHKITKRGQNVTFRCDPISEHNRLYWYRQTLGQGPEFLTYFQNEAQLEKSRLLSDRFSAERPKGSFSTLEIQRTEQGDSAMYLCASSPSGTSGSNTGELFFGEGSRLTVL.

V is TRBV11-2 and J is TRBJ1-5; no definite D call. CDR3 length: 13 residues. Trimming cost V 1 base and J 7 bases, with 8 bases left between them. CDR1 and CDR2 from the germline V gene are SGHAT and FQNNGV. CDR3 coding DNA: TGTGCCAGCAGCTTAGGGATAGAGCAGCCCCAGCATTTT. Residues: CASSLGIEQPQHF.

This chain's CDR3 is CASSSPSGASTDTQYF. In DNA form, the CDR3 reads TGTGCCAGCAGCTCACCGAGCGGGGCTAGCACAGATACGCAGTATTTT. The J gene is TRBJ2-3, the V gene TRBV13; 7 nucleotides agree with TRBD2. CDR1 is PRHDT and CDR2 is FYEKMQ in the germline V gene (reference sequence). The length of the CDR3 is 16 residues. The V segment lost 4 bases and the J segment 0 bases; nucleotides outside the gene matches: 7.

This clone occurred once. The V gene is TRBV27, the J gene TRBJ2-2; TRBD1 matches at 12 bases. This CDR3 region has 15 residues. The V gene end was trimmed by 4 bases and the J gene end by 5 bases; junction bases not matched to a gene: 2. CDR1 and CDR2 from the germline V gene are MNHEY and SMNVEV (reference sequence). CDR3 DNA sequence: TGTGCCAGCAGTTGGGGACAGGGGGCTACCGGGGAGCTGTTTTTT. Translated, it gives CASSWGQGATGELFF.

The chain employs TRBV6-1 and TRBJ1-4; 10 positions match TRBD1. Germline CDR1 reads MNHNS; CDR2 reads SASEGT. This CDR3 is built from 13 residues. V was clipped by 10 bases and J by 12 bases; unmatched bases: 11. The CDR3 coding sequence is TGTGCCACGCACCCAGACAGGGGGCCCCAACTGTTTTTT. This encodes CATHPDRGPQLFF.

This clone came up once. This sequence joins TRBV14 and TRBJ1-2; D gene uncertain. The CDR3 loop spans 12 amino acids. V was trimmed by 0 bases and J by 4 bases, leaving 3 bases between them. Germline V gives CDR1 SGHDN, CDR2 FVKESK. The CDR3 region is CASSQELYGYTF. For the CDR3, the DNA is TGTGCCAGCAGCCAAGAGCTCTATGGCTACACCTTC.

The chain links TRBV5-1 to TRBJ2-4; D unresolved. The CDR3 spans 14 residues. The V end lost 4 bases, the J end lost 3 bases, and 11 bases lay between the germline ends. Germline V gives CDR1 SGHRS, CDR2 YFSETQ. The CDR3 spells CASSHTSVKNIQYF. The DNA for the CDR3 is TGCGCCAGCAGCCACACATCCGTCAAAAACATTCAGTACTTC.

In its sample, this clone was seen once. The J gene is TRBJ2-7, the V gene TRBV11-2; D remains unclear. The CDR3 extends over 12 amino acids. CDR1 is SGHAT and CDR2 is FQNNGV in the germline V gene. V gave up 2 bases and J gave up 10 bases, with 12 bases separating them. The CDR3 region has the DNA TGTGCCAGCAGCTTATTAGTAGATACTCAGTACTTC. Translated, it gives CASSLLVDTQYF.

The genes are TRBV7-8 and TRBJ2-5; D is tentatively TRBD1 or TRBD2 (6 bases each). With 2 bases removed from V and 2 bases from J, the gap between germline ends came to 12 bases. CDR3 length: 15 amino acids. Per the germline V gene, CDR1 is SGHVS and CDR2 is FQNEAQ. The CDR3 DNA reads as TGTGCCAGCAGCTTAAGAGGGGGGACGCAAGAGACCCAGTACTTC. Its translation: CASSLRGGTQETQYF.

The V call is TRBV30, the J call TRBJ1-3; D is unclear. The CDR3 loop spans 13 amino acids. With 1 base removed from V and 3 bases from J, the gap between germline ends came to 7 bases. Per germline, CDR1 GTSNPN and CDR2 SVGIG (reference sequence). The CDR3 protein is CAWSARGGNTIYF. The DNA for the CDR3 is TGTGCCTGGAGTGCACGGGGTGGAAACACCATATATTTT.

The chain links TRBV30 to TRBJ2-7; 10 nucleotides align to TRBD1. CDR1 is GTSNPN, CDR2 SVGIG, per germline (reference sequence). Trimming cost V 3 bases and J 6 bases; bases outside gene matches: 8. This CDR3 spans 14 amino acids. The CDR3 coding sequence is TGTGCCTGGAGGACCGGGACAGGGGACGTCGAGCAGTACTTC. It specifies CAWRTGTGDVEQYF.

The chain has TRBV7-9 and TRBJ2-1; TRBD2 aligns across 11 bases. In germline, CDR1 is SEHNR, CDR2 FQNEAQ (reference sequence). Unmatched junction bases numbered 3, after V lost 1 base and J lost 4 bases. This CDR3 contains 16 residues. CDR3 sequence (DNA): TGTGCCAGCAGCTTAGGGCTAGCGGGAGGTTACAATGAGCAGTTCTTC. Translation: CASSLGLAGGYNEQFF.

The J gene is TRBJ1-4, the V gene TRBV27; D unclear. CDR1 is MNHEY, CDR2 SMNVEV, per germline (reference sequence). This CDR3 comprises 14 residues. Trimming took 5 bases from V and 5 from J, leaving 12 bases between them. CDR3 region: CASSDLGKNEKLFF. The DNA for the CDR3 is TGTGCCAGCAGTGATCTAGGAAAAAATGAAAAACTGTTTTTT.

This clone was found once. V usage is TRBV9 and J usage is TRBJ2-1, with a weak D call TRBD2 (5 bases). Trimming cost V 0 bases and J 3 bases, with 7 bases left between them. This CDR3 has 14 residues. In germline, CDR1 is SGDLS, CDR2 YYNGEE. The CDR3 spells CASSVDRDYNEQFF. The CDR3 region has the DNA TGTGCCAGCAGCGTAGATCGGGACTACAATGAGCAGTTCTTC.

This chain joins TRBV18 and TRBJ1-1; D is uncertain. Germline V gene lookup returns CDR1 KGHSH and CDR2 LQKENI. V lost 4 bases and J lost 6, with 9 bases in between. The CDR3 runs to 12 residues. The chain's CDR3 is CASSQQSPEAFF. CDR3 coding DNA: TGTGCCAGCTCACAACAGAGCCCTGAAGCTTTCTTT. Looking up the rest from reference TRBV18 and TRBJ1-1 gives the full variable domain: NAGVMQNPRHLVRRRGQEARLRCSPMKGHSHVYWYRQLPEEGLKFMVYLQKENIIDESGMPKERFSAEFPKEGPSILRIQQVVRGDSAAYFCASSQQSPEAFFGQGTRLTVV.

This chain connects TRBV30 to TRBJ2-3, with 13 bases identical to TRBD2. The J segment lost 10 bases and the V segment lost 3 bases, leaving 13 bases of the junction unmatched. This CDR3 region has 16 residues. Germline CDR1 is GTSNPN and CDR2 is SVGIG (reference sequence). DNA for the CDR3: TGTGCCTGGAGCCCCGGACTAGCGGGAGCCCCTGGCCCGCAGTATTTT. This sequence encodes CAWSPGLAGAPGPQYF.

The chain joins TRBV30 to TRBJ1-4; no firm D call. Trimming took off 3 bases at V and 8 bases at J, with 16 bases between the two ends. From germline, CDR1 is GTSNPN and CDR2 SVGIG (reference sequence). This CDR3 spans 14 amino acids. Written as DNA, the CDR3 is TGTGCCTGGAGCGACGGGAGGGTATGGGAAAAACTGTTTTTT. This codes for CAWSDGRVWEKLFF.

The chain carries TRBV9 and TRBJ2-1; 7 bases line up with TRBD2. Per germline, CDR1 SGDLS and CDR2 YYNGEE. J gave up 2 bases and V 0 bases, and 11 bases lay outside the gene matches. There are 18 residues in the CDR3. CDR3 in amino acids: CASSVGGRWGGPYNEQFF. The CDR3 region has the DNA TGTGCCAGCAGCGTAGGTGGGCGATGGGGGGGTCCCTACAATGAGCAGTTCTTC.

This chain connects TRBV9 to TRBJ1-1, with TRBD1 matching over 7 bases. Germline V gives CDR1 SGDLS, CDR2 YYNGEE. V lost 4 bases and J lost 3; bases outside the gene matches: 9. There are 15 residues in the CDR3. The CDR3 is CASSFKTGWDTEAFF. The CDR3 DNA reads TGTGCCAGCAGCTTCAAGACAGGGTGGGACACTGAAGCTTTCTTT.

The J gene is TRBJ2-1, the V gene TRBV11-1, with 9 bases fitting TRBD1. The CDR3 consists of 15 residues. Germline V gives CDR1 SGHAT, CDR2 FQDESV (reference sequence). Trimming removed 5 bases from V and 4 bases from J; junction bases left unmatched: 6. The CDR3 coding sequence is TGTGCCAGCAGCCCTCCCGGACAGGGGTACAATGAGCAGTTCTTC. The encoded protein is CASSPPGQGYNEQFF.

This clone was seen a handful of times. The V gene is TRBV7-9, the J gene TRBJ2-6; D not certain. Trimming removed 8 bases from V and 7 bases from J, with 15 bases in between. This CDR3 region has 14 residues. The germline CDR1 and CDR2 sequences are SEHNR and FQNEAQ (reference sequence). The CDR3 sequence: CASPPRQAANVLTF. CDR3 coding DNA: TGTGCCAGCCCCCCCAGGCAGGCTGCCAACGTCCTGACTTTC.

V is TRBV15 and J is TRBJ2-7; TRBD1 matches at 11 bases. There are 15 residues in the CDR3. J lost 3 bases, V lost 4 bases, and 5 bases had no gene match. The germline CDR1 and CDR2 sequences are LNHNV and YYDKDF (reference sequence). DNA of the CDR3: TGTGCCACCAGCACTCCCGGGACAGGGGGCTACGAGCAGTACTTC. It is translated as CATSTPGTGGYEQYF.

CDR3 nucleotides: TGTGCCAGCAGCTTAGGCTCTAGCATAGAAGAGACCCAGTACTTC. It encodes CASSLGSSIEETQYF. V and J are TRBV11-2 and TRBJ2-5; TRBD2 is a possible D gene (5 bases). The CDR3 loop spans 15 amino acids. Germline loops: CDR1 SGHAT, CDR2 FQNNGV. V lost 1 base and J lost 3, with 12 bases in between.